This T cell receptor beta chain was found in a study of cytomegalovirus exposure and HLA in healthy donors. Study information: As released early, the data held roughly 85 million unique TCRs from HLA-typed donors. Findings and caveats of the study: Equally common other TCR beta chains were less clonally expanded than HLA-associated ones, a later analysis found.

This PCR relied on a set of 60 Vbeta primers and 13 Jbeta primers. The assay was immunoSEQ multiplex PCR, and TCRdb's table has in-frame clones only and misses some. The sample yields about 160,000 clones, 76% seen once. Regarding this clone: Antigen: not known.

The CDR3 is made up of 12 amino acids. V and J are TRBV21-1 and TRBJ2-7; the D call of TRBD2 is as the table states it, not checked on the DNA. TRBV21-1 is flagged as a pseudogene. The origin of this receptor is a man aged 60 to 69 in good health and CMV-seronegative. Sequenced input: PBMCs. CDR3 residues: CASSKATGEQYF. CDR3 bases: TGTGCCAGCAGCAAAGCAACCGGCGAGCAGTACTTC.